Listed below are T cell receptor beta chains from one sample, sequenced in a study of control samples from healthy donors and cancer patients. Here immunoSEQ multiplex PCR was the method, and the copy in TCRdb shows in-frame clones only, minus some. The sample includes approximately 89,000 clones, approximately 87% of them seen just once. The sample was blood. The receptors shown here come from a woman in her thirties or forties in good health. Both conserved end residues are part of each CDR3. Fields, in order: J gene, clone size, V gene, D gene, CDR3 DNA, CDR3 protein. A D gene is named only where the DNA matches it firmly. Where a row states a size, it is once, few, many or the class of an expanded clone; other rows omit it.

>TRBJ2-2|-|TRBV21-1|-
TGTGCCAGCGGTAAAACCGGGACTAGCGGGGAATCTAACACCGGGGAGCTGTTTTTT
CASGKTGTSGESNTGELFF
>TRBJ2-1|-|TRBV10-3|-
TGTGCCGTCAGAGGTGAGGTCAATGAGCAGTTCTTC
CAVRGEVNEQFF
>TRBJ2-3|-|TRBV30|-
TGTGCCTGGAGTGTAGGGGGGTACAGTATAGATACGCAGTATTTT
CAWSVGGYSIDTQYF
>TRBJ2-7|-|TRBV5-1|TRBD1
TGCGCCAGCAGCTTGGAAGGGACAGGGGCCTACGAGCAGTACTTC
CASSLEGTGAYEQYF
>TRBJ1-6|few|TRBV7-2|-
TGTGCCAGCACCCCTCGCCCAGGGGATTCACCCCTCCACTTT
CASTPRPGDSPLHF
>TRBJ2-7|-|TRBV18|TRBD1
TGTGCCAGCTCTGAGGGACAGGGATTGGGCGAGCAGTACTTC
CASSEGQGLGEQYF
>TRBJ2-7|few|TRBV3-1/TRBV3-2|-
TGTGCCAGCAGCCAAGTATCATCGTGGAGCGAGCAGTACTTC
CASSQVSSWSEQYF
>TRBJ2-1|once|TRBV6-4|-
TGTGCCAGCACCTCAATGGGCCAGGCTAACAATGAGCAGTTCTTC
CASTSMGQANNEQFF
>TRBJ2-7|-|TRBV6-2/TRBV6-3|-
TGTGCCAGCAGTACGTTAGCGGCCGATTACGAGCAGTACTTC
CASSTLAADYEQYF
>TRBJ1-1|-|TRBV3-1/TRBV3-2|-
TGTGCCAGCAGCCTCCGGGGTGGCACTGAAGCTTTCTTT
CASSLRGGTEAFF
>TRBJ2-5|-|TRBV7-2|TRBD2
TGTGCCAGCGAGCCCTTCGGGGGGCAAGAGACCCAGTACTTC
CASEPFGGQETQYF
>TRBJ2-7|few|TRBV11-3|-
TGTGCCAGCAGCTTCCTAGCGAACGGCGACGAGCAGTACTTC
CASSFLANGDEQYF
>TRBJ1-1|-|TRBV27|TRBD1
TGTGCCAGCAGTTTATCGACAGGGGGTGAAGCTTTCTTT
CASSLSTGGEAFF
>TRBJ1-1|-|TRBV3-1/TRBV3-2|-
TGTGCCAGCAGCCAAGGAGGGGTAAGCGCTTTCTTT
CASSQGGVSAFF
>TRBJ2-1|-|TRBV10-1|-
TGCGCCAGCAGTGAAATTAGCGAAGACAATGAGCAGTTCTTC
CASSEISEDNEQFF
>TRBJ2-3|-|TRBV27|TRBD2
TGTGCCAGCGGTCGGGGACTAACTAGCACAGATACGCAGTATTTT
CASGRGLTSTDTQYF
>TRBJ2-5|-|TRBV7-3|TRBD2
TGTGCCAGCAGCTTAACGGCTAGCGGGGGTCGGGAGACCCAGTACTTC
CASSLTASGGRETQYF
>TRBJ2-2|-|TRBV9|TRBD1
TGTGCCAGCAAAGGCCCGAGACAGGGTAACACCGGGGAGCTGTTTTTT
CASKGPRQGNTGELFF
>TRBJ2-5|few|TRBV29-1|-
TGCAGCGTTGAGGGGGAAGAGACCCAGTACTTC
CSVEGEETQYF
>TRBJ2-5|-|TRBV4-2|-
TGTGCCAGCTCGCGAGGGGGGGCCACAGAGACCCAGTACTTC
CASSRGGATETQYF
>TRBJ1-2|few|TRBV7-2|-
TGTGCCAGCAGCCCGTACAGGGTTCCCTATGGCTACACCTTC
CASSPYRVPYGYTF
>TRBJ2-3|few|TRBV7-2|TRBD1
TGTGCCAGCAGCATAGACAGGGCAGATACGCAGTATTTT
CASSIDRADTQYF
>TRBJ1-1|-|TRBV14|-
TGTGCCAGCAGCGTCCAGGGAGGCACTGAAGCTTTCTTT
CASSVQGGTEAFF
>TRBJ1-2|-|TRBV5-8|-
TGTGCCAGCAGCTTGTTATTTGCGATCTATGGCTACACCTTC
CASSLLFAIYGYTF
>TRBJ1-1|once|TRBV4-1|-
TGCGCCAGCAGCCAAGAGAGTTCCCGACGGTTGAACACTGAAGCTTTCTTT
CASSQESSRRLNTEAFF
>TRBJ1-4|-|TRBV19|TRBD1
TGTGCCAGTAGAATTTCCGGGACAGGGAATGAAAAACTGTTTTTT
CASRISGTGNEKLFF
>TRBJ2-1|-|TRBV7-2|TRBD2
TGTGCCAGCAGCTTCCCGGGGGGGGACAATGAGCAGTTCTTC
CASSFPGGDNEQFF
>TRBJ2-3|-|TRBV20-1|TRBD2
TGCAGTGCTAGTCTAGCGGGTGCGGATACGCAGTATTTT
CSASLAGADTQYF
>TRBJ1-6|-|TRBV27|-
TGTGCCAGCAGTTTAACGAATAATTCACCCCTCCACTTT
CASSLTNNSPLHF
>TRBJ1-1|once|TRBV6-5|-
TGTGCCAGCAGTTCCCAGGGTGCTGAAGCTTTCTTT
CASSSQGAEAFF
>TRBJ1-4|once|TRBV12-3/TRBV12-4|-
TGTGCCAGCAGTCAGGGGTTCGAGGAAAAACTGTTTTTT
CASSQGFEEKLFF
>TRBJ2-1|-|TRBV2|-
TGTGCCAGCAGTGATGTCTCCTACAATGAGCAGTTCTTC
CASSDVSYNEQFF
>TRBJ2-1|-|TRBV5-1|-
TGCGCCAGCAGCCCGACCATTACAGGGAATGAGCAGTTCTTC
CASSPTITGNEQFF
>TRBJ1-1|-|TRBV9|TRBD1
TGTGCCAGCAGCGTAGCGGACAGGGGTTTCGGAGTTGCTGAAGCTTTCTTT
CASSVADRGFGVAEAFF
>TRBJ2-5|few|TRBV29-1|TRBD1
TGCAGCGTTATCACAGGGGAAGAGACCCAGTACTTC
CSVITGEETQYF
>TRBJ2-3|-|TRBV24-1|TRBD2
TGTGCCACCAGTGACGGGACTAGCGGGGTGACAGATACGCAGTATTTT
CATSDGTSGVTDTQYF
>TRBJ2-3|-|TRBV20-1|-
TGCAGTGCTAGTCCGGCGGTGCGCACAGATACGCAGTATTTT
CSASPAVRTDTQYF
>TRBJ2-1|once|TRBV7-8|TRBD2
TGTGCCAGCAGCTTTTTAGCGGGGTCCTACAATGAGCAGTTCTTC
CASSFLAGSYNEQFF
>TRBJ2-7|-|TRBV6-2/TRBV6-3|-
TGTGCCAGCAGTTCTATACTCGGCCGGGACAACACCTACGAGCAGTACTTC
CASSSILGRDNTYEQYF
>TRBJ1-3|few|TRBV7-8|-
TGTGCCAGCAGCTTAGCGTCTTCTGGAAACACCATATATTTT
CASSLASSGNTIYF
>TRBJ2-3|-|TRBV30|TRBD2
TGTGCCTGGAGTATCCTACTAGCGGGGGCAGATACGCAGTATTTT
CAWSILLAGADTQYF
>TRBJ1-3|-|TRBV11-3|TRBD1
TGTGCCAGCAGCCCGGACAGGTACTCTGGAAACACCATATATTTT
CASSPDRYSGNTIYF
>TRBJ2-7|-|TRBV7-9|-
TGTGCCAGCAGCTGGGACGGATACGAGCAGTACTTC
CASSWDGYEQYF
>TRBJ1-5|-|TRBV4-3|-
TGCGCCAGCAGCCAAGATGTGTCATCCAAAGGGCCCCAGCATTTT
CASSQDVSSKGPQHF
>TRBJ1-5|-|TRBV7-8|-
TGTGCCAGCAGCTTAGGCCCCAGGGGTAGCAATCAGCCCCAGCATTTT
CASSLGPRGSNQPQHF
>TRBJ1-6|-|TRBV19|-
TGTGCCAGTAGTATTACCGGGATCCGGGGTTCACCCCTCCACTTT
CASSITGIRGSPLHF
>TRBJ2-7|-|TRBV27|-
TGTGCCAGCAGTTTAAAGGGGGGCCCTCCTGGCGAGCAGTACTTC
CASSLKGGPPGEQYF
>TRBJ2-3|-|TRBV12-3/TRBV12-4|TRBD1
TGTGCCAGCCAGGACAGGGTAGTAGATACGCAGTATTTT
CASQDRVVDTQYF
>TRBJ2-7|-|TRBV7-2|TRBD1
TGTGCCAGCAGCTCTAGGAGTGCAGGGGGAATAGGGTACGAGCAGTACTTC
CASSSRSAGGIGYEQYF
>TRBJ1-2|-|TRBV18|-
TGTGCCAGCTCAATGGGTCTTGATGCCCCATATGGCTACACCTTC
CASSMGLDAPYGYTF
>TRBJ2-3|-|TRBV4-3|-
TGCGCCAGCAGCCAAGCCCAGGGAGGTACAGATACGCAGTATTTT
CASSQAQGGTDTQYF
>TRBJ1-4|-|TRBV4-3|-
TGCGCCAGCAGCCAAGATACGGGGGGCACTAATGAAAAACTGTTTTTT
CASSQDTGGTNEKLFF
>TRBJ2-1|-|TRBV11-3|TRBD2
TGTGCCAGCAGCTTAGCGGGGGGGAACAATGAGCAGTTCTTC
CASSLAGGNNEQFF
>TRBJ1-2|-|TRBV3-1/TRBV3-2|-
TGTGCCAGCAGCCTATCGGGCGGGGGCGAGGTTGGCTACACCTTC
CASSLSGGGEVGYTF